The 27 T cell receptor beta chains listed next were all sequenced from one sample in a study of T cell responses to AZD1222 COVID-19 vaccine. Assay used: immunoSEQ multiplex PCR; TCRdb lists only in-frame clones, some missing. This sample has more than 85,000 clones; more than 75% occur once, and the top ten carry approximately 5%. The specimen was peripheral blood, collected on day 0 of AZD1222 vaccination. The receptors come from an adult in good health.

The rearrangement links TRBV12-3 or TRBV12-4 to TRBJ2-2; D is uncertain. V was pared by 5 bases and J by 3 bases, with 4 bases between. The CDR3 consists of 12 residues. The CDR3 DNA follows: TGTGCCAGCAGTGACGACACCGGGGAGCTGTTTTTT. Its translation: CASSDDTGELFF.

The chain employs TRBV9 and TRBJ2-6, with TRBD1 matching over 10 bases. The CDR3 spans 22 residues. Germline CDR1 SGDLS, CDR2 YYNGEE. J lost 0 bases, V lost 7 bases, and 22 bases had no gene match. CDR3 nucleotides: TGTGCCAGCTCAGACCCGATTCCGTCGGACAGGGGGGGATTCTCTGGGGCCAACGTCCTGACTTTC. This encodes CASSDPIPSDRGGFSGANVLTF.

V gene TRBV9 combines with J gene TRBJ1-2; D not certain. Germline V CDR1 and CDR2: SGDLS, YYNGEE. There are 12 residues in the CDR3. Trimming took 7 bases from V and 2 from J, leaving 9 bases between them. The CDR3 loop reads CASSFSNYGYTF. The CDR3 DNA follows: TGTGCCAGCTCCTTCTCCAACTATGGCTACACCTTC.

In this sample, this clone turned up a few times. J is TRBJ1-1 and V is TRBV19, with 8 bases fitting TRBD1. The CDR3 extends over 17 amino acids. CDR1 is LNHDA, CDR2 SQIVND, per germline (reference sequence). V shed 3 bases and J 4 bases; nucleotides not matched to a gene: 13. CDR3 nucleotide sequence: TGTGCCAGTAGTATCTCGGGGGCAGGGGGCCGCGGCACTGAAGCTTTCTTT. Amino acid sequence: CASSISGAGGRGTEAFF.

The chain combines TRBV5-1 with TRBJ2-5; 8 bases agree with TRBD2. CDR1 SGHRS and CDR2 YFSETQ come from the germline V gene. V dropped 4 bases and J dropped 4; count of bases not matched to a gene: 9. CDR3 length: 15 amino acids. The CDR3 region is CASSLRTSSGETQYF. Written as DNA, the CDR3 is TGCGCCAGCAGCCTTCGGACTAGCTCGGGAGAGACCCAGTACTTC.

The chain employs TRBV14 and TRBJ1-4; D gene ambiguous. Germline lookup yields CDR1 SGHDN and CDR2 FVKESK. This CDR3 spans 14 amino acids. The V end lost 1 base, the J end lost 8 bases, and 11 bases lay between the germline ends. The CDR3 region is CASSQAGWEEKLFF. CDR3 sequence (DNA): TGTGCCAGCAGCCAAGCAGGTTGGGAGGAAAAACTGTTTTTT.

This sequence joins TRBV6-5 and TRBJ1-2; D gene unclear. CDR1 is MNHEY, CDR2 SVGAGI, per germline. CDR3 length: 13 amino acids. V lost 8 bases to trimming and J lost 4 bases, with 14 bases between them. Written as DNA, the CDR3 is TGTGCCAGCGTGGATCCAGCTGTCTATGGCTACACCTTC. Translation gives CASVDPAVYGYTF.

The rearrangement uses TRBV21-1 and TRBJ1-1. TRBV21-1 is recorded as a pseudogene. The length of the CDR3 is 18 residues. The CDR3, as DNA: TGTGCCAGCAGCTCCCGGAGGGGAAAGGGGCGAAACAACACTGAAGCTTTCTTT. The encoded protein is CASSSRRGKGRNNTEAFF.

This clone has a handful of counts. The chain combines TRBV2 with TRBJ1-1; no firm D call. Per germline, CDR1 SNHLY and CDR2 FYNNEI. This CDR3 is 17 amino acids long. Trimming shortened V by 1 base and J by 0 bases, and 15 bases separated the two germline ends. CDR3 amino acids: CASSEETTKFMNTEAFF. The DNA of the CDR3 is TGTGCCAGCAGTGAAGAGACAACCAAATTCATGAACACTGAAGCTTTCTTT.

The chain has TRBV9 and TRBJ2-1; 10 nucleotides align to TRBD1. Trimming cost V 6 bases and J 6 bases; bases outside gene matches: 9. Looked up from germline, CDR1 is SGDLS and CDR2 is YYNGEE. There are 15 residues in the CDR3. The CDR3 loop is CASTITTGGLNEQFF. The CDR3 DNA reads as TGTGCCAGCACCATAACGACAGGGGGCCTCAATGAGCAGTTCTTC. Variable domain in full (rest from reference TRBV9 and TRBJ2-1): DSGVTQTPKHLITATGQRVTLRCSPRSGDLSVYWYQQSLDQGLQFLIQYYNGEERAKGNILERFSAQQFPDLHSELNLSSLELGDSALYFCASTITTGGLNEQFFGPGTRLTVL.

This rearrangement joins TRBV30 to TRBJ1-2; a weak D match, TRBD1 (6 bases). Germline CDR1 reads GTSNPN; CDR2 reads SVGIG (reference sequence). This CDR3 region has 15 residues. Deletions cut 2 bases from V and 4 bases from J, with 17 bases between. The CDR3 DNA sequence: TGTGCCTGGAGTCAACACGTGGGGGCTAGCTATGGCTACACCTTC. Amino acids: CAWSQHVGASYGYTF.

This sequence joins TRBV10-3 and TRBJ1-2; D uncertain. Germline CDR1 and CDR2: ENHRY and SYGVKD. V was pared by 2 bases and J by 0 bases, with 13 bases between. The CDR3 sequence is 16 residues long. The CDR3 here is CAISEGAGAANYGYTF. DNA for the CDR3: TGTGCCATCAGTGAGGGAGCGGGCGCGGCTAACTATGGCTACACCTTC.

The rearrangement links TRBV25-1 to TRBJ2-7; 8 bases line up with TRBD1. V lost 1 base to trimming and J lost 7 bases; unmatched junction nucleotides: 18. The CDR3 loop spans 18 amino acids. The germline V gene encodes CDR1 MGHDK and CDR2 SYGVNS. CDR3 DNA: TGTGCCAGCAGTGAATTTACGGCAGGGGGCGCGCCAGCGACTGAGCAGTACTTC. Translation gives CASSEFTAGGAPATEQYF.

V and J are TRBV4-3 and TRBJ2-3; 9 bases line up with TRBD2. This CDR3 is 16 amino acids long. The V and J ends lost 0 bases and 4 bases, in that order; junction bases with no gene match: 5. In germline, CDR1 is LGHNA, CDR2 YSLEER. The CDR3 sequence: CASSQDGTSTADTQYF. The CDR3 DNA is TGCGCCAGCAGCCAAGATGGGACTAGCACCGCAGATACGCAGTATTTT.

This clone has only a few counts. The V call is TRBV2, the J call TRBJ2-7; 14 bases are shared with TRBD2. The germline CDR1 and CDR2 sequences are SNHLY and FYNNEI. V gave up 7 bases and J gave up 0 bases; unmatched junction bases: 8. The CDR3 totals 17 residues. CDR3 bases: TGTGCCAGCATCCAGGGACTAGCGGGGGAGCACTCCTACGAGCAGTACTTC. Translating it yields CASIQGLAGEHSYEQYF.

This chain links TRBV7-2 with TRBJ2-1; unclear D gene. Trimming cost V 2 bases and J 5 bases, with 7 bases left between them. The CDR3 contains 13 residues. The V gene's germline CDR1 is SGHTA and CDR2 FQGNSA. The CDR3 loop is CASSLNRDNEQFF. CDR3 nucleotides: TGTGCCAGCAGCTTAAACCGGGACAATGAGCAGTTCTTC.

The chain's CDR3 is CASSLRQGGSGNTIYF. In nucleotides, the CDR3 is TGCGCCAGCAGCCTCAGACAGGGAGGCTCTGGAAACACCATATATTTT. V and J are TRBV4-1 and TRBJ1-3, with TRBD1 identical over 7 bases. This CDR3 comprises 16 residues. Looked up from germline, CDR1 is MGHRA and CDR2 is YSYEKL. The ends lost 4 bases at V and 0 bases at J; junction bases unmatched: 6.

The V and J genes are TRBV5-1 and TRBJ1-2; D is uncertain. The length of the CDR3 is 13 residues. Trimming stripped 2 bases from V and 4 bases from J, with 9 bases between. Germline V gene sequence: CDR1 SGHRS, CDR2 YFSETQ. CDR3 sequence reads: CASSLGSAYGYTF. CDR3 nucleotide sequence: TGCGCCAGCAGCTTAGGATCGGCCTATGGCTACACCTTC.

In this sample, this clone turned up a few times. V is TRBV6-2 or TRBV6-3 and J is TRBJ2-1; no clear D. The CDR3 totals 14 residues. From germline, CDR1 is MNHEY and CDR2 SVGEGT. Deletions cut 5 bases from V and 5 bases from J, with 13 bases between. Written as DNA, the CDR3 is TGTGCCAGCAGTCGGGCCGTCTCGAACAATGAGCAGTTCTTC. Translated: CASSRAVSNNEQFF.

The rearrangement joins TRBV20-1 to TRBJ1-2, with a tentative D call TRBD1 (6 bases). This CDR3 comprises 11 residues. V lost 5 bases and J 8 bases, leaving 12 bases between the germline ends. CDR1 is DFQATT and CDR2 is SNEGSKA in the germline V gene (reference sequence). The CDR3 sequence: CSADNREGYTF. CDR3 DNA sequence: TGCAGTGCTGACAACAGGGAAGGCTACACCTTC.

The chain recombines TRBV11-2 with TRBJ2-7, with D unresolved. Per the germline V gene, CDR1 is SGHAT and CDR2 is FQNNGV. Trimming removed 5 bases at V and 8 bases at J, with 10 bases between. CDR3 length: 11 amino acids. This CDR3 is CASSPSKKQYF. The CDR3 DNA is TGTGCCAGCAGCCCATCTAAGAAGCAGTACTTC.

Here the CDR3 DNA reads TGCGCCAGCAGTGAAGAACAGGGGGCAGGAGAAAAACTGTTTTTT. Translation gives CASSEEQGAGEKLFF. This chain connects TRBV5-1 to TRBJ1-4, with 9 nucleotides matching TRBD1. The CDR3 is 15 amino acids. Germline V gene lookup returns CDR1 SGHRS and CDR2 YFSETQ. V lost 5 bases and J lost 8; bases outside the gene matches: 10.

The chain joins TRBV28 to TRBJ2-7, with D perhaps TRBD2 (6 bases). V was pared by 7 bases and J by 4 bases, with 17 bases between. The length of the CDR3 is 14 residues. CDR1 is MDHEN, CDR2 SYDVKM, per germline. CDR3 in amino acids: CASTPGDSFYEQYF. CDR3 coding DNA: TGTGCCAGCACTCCCGGGGACTCCTTTTACGAGCAGTACTTC.

J is TRBJ1-1 and V is TRBV18; D is perhaps TRBD1 (5 bases). Trimming pared 6 bases from V and 4 bases from J, leaving 9 bases between. The CDR3 contains 12 residues. The V gene's germline CDR1 is KGHSH and CDR2 LQKENI. CDR3 residues: CASSLTGTEAFF. Here the CDR3 DNA reads TGTGCCAGCTCCCTTACAGGCACTGAAGCTTTCTTT.

The V call is TRBV2, the J call TRBJ1-3; D may be TRBD1 (5 bases). Trimming cost V 5 bases and J 0 bases, with 14 bases left between them. The CDR3 is 16 residues long. Germline CDR1 is SNHLY and CDR2 is FYNNEI. DNA for the CDR3: TGTGCCAGCAGTAGGCCAGGGTACAACTCTGGAAACACCATATATTTT. Translating it yields CASSRPGYNSGNTIYF.

The chain joins TRBV9 to TRBJ2-2, with 7 bases lining up with TRBD1. Germline trimming cut 3 bases from V and 2 bases from J; bases unmatched to any gene: 7. The CDR3 is made up of 16 amino acids. Germline-derived CDR1 and CDR2 are SGDLS and YYNGEE. The CDR3 sequence: CASSARQGANTGELFF. Written as DNA, the CDR3 is TGTGCCAGCAGCGCCAGACAGGGCGCAAACACCGGGGAGCTGTTTTTT.

V usage is TRBV9 and J usage is TRBJ2-5, with D perhaps TRBD2 (7 bases). This CDR3 comprises 16 residues. Germline CDR1 SGDLS, CDR2 YYNGEE. V was clipped by 4 bases and J by 2 bases, with 18 bases between them. The CDR3 region has the DNA TGTGCCAGCAGCCGCGGCACTGCGGGGGCACAAGAGACCCAGTACTTC. Amino acid sequence: CASSRGTAGAQETQYF. Supplemented by reference TRBV9 and TRBJ2-5, the full variable domain reads DSGVTQTPKHLITATGQRVTLRCSPRSGDLSVYWYQQSLDQGLQFLIQYYNGEERAKGNILERFSAQQFPDLHSELNLSSLELGDSALYFCASSRGTAGAQETQYFGPGTRLLVL.